This is a list of T cell receptor beta chains from one sample in a study of TIL therapy for anti-PD-1-resistant metastatic lung cancer. Data came from immunoSEQ multiplex PCR; TCRdb stores just in-frame clones and leaves some out. The repertoire holds around 45,000 clones, about two thirds seen once, with roughly 6% in the top ten. This specimen consisted of tumor tissue, obtained at baseline. The receptors originated from a person aged 25-85 years with non-small cell lung cancer. CDR3s include the opening cysteine and the closing phenylalanine or tryptophan. The D gene is left open where the match is weak. Rows give clone size only sometimes, using once, few, many, or a class for an expanded clone.

D gene	V gene	J gene	clone size	CDR3 length	CDR3 DNA	CDR3 protein
NA	TRBV28	TRBJ2-7	NA	12	TGTGCCAGCACCCCAGATACCTACGAGCAGTACTTC	CASTPDTYEQYF
NA	TRBV10-3	TRBJ1-1	few	13	TGTGCCACCAGAGGGGCTCCGGAGACTGAAGCTTTCTTT	CATRGAPETEAFF
TRBD1	TRBV2	TRBJ1-1	NA	17	TGTGCCAGCAGTGGGTCCCGGGACAGGGGTTTGGACACTGAAGCTTTCTTT	CASSGSRDRGLDTEAFF
TRBD2	TRBV6-5	TRBJ2-1	NA	15	TGTGCCAGCACCCACCAGGGCGGGAGGGCCAATGAGCAGTTCTTC	CASTHQGGRANEQFF
NA	TRBV6-4	TRBJ1-4	NA	15	TGTGCCAGCATTATCGTTCGGGGAACCGATGAAAAACTGTTTTTT	CASIIVRGTDEKLFF
TRBD2	TRBV28	TRBJ2-3	NA	18	TGTGCCAGCAGTTTGTATCTAGCGGGAGGGCCGGTACCAGATACGCAGTATTTT	CASSLYLAGGPVPDTQYF
TRBD1	TRBV11-2	TRBJ1-5	NA	14	TGTGCCAGCAGCCACAGGGGGCCGCGGCAGCCCCAGCATTTT	CASSHRGPRQPQHF
NA	TRBV18	TRBJ1-1	NA	16	TGTGCCAGCTCATCCAAGACAGGCCGGGCCTCGACTGAAGCTTTCTTT	CASSSKTGRASTEAFF
NA	TRBV15	TRBJ1-1	NA	13	TGTGCCACCAGCAGGGCTAAAATCACTGAAGCTTTCTTT	CATSRAKITEAFF
TRBD2	TRBV27	TRBJ2-7	NA	13	TGTGCCAGCAGTTGGACTAGCTCTCCCGAGCAGTACTTC	CASSWTSSPEQYF
TRBD2	TRBV11-2	TRBJ2-7	NA	14	TGTGCCAGCAGCCTAGCTGGGAGGGACTACGAGCAGTACTTC	CASSLAGRDYEQYF
NA	TRBV4-1	TRBJ2-7	NA	13	TGCGCCAGCAGCCAAAGGTTGGCTAACGAGCAGTACTTC	CASSQRLANEQYF
NA	TRBV27	TRBJ2-3	NA	16	TGTGCCAGCAGAAGGTCCCCGGGACTTCGCACAGATACGCAGTATTTT	CASRRSPGLRTDTQYF
TRBD2	TRBV5-1	TRBJ2-2	NA	14	TGCGCCACCGCAGCGGGAGACAACACCGGGGAGCTGTTTTTT	CATAAGDNTGELFF
NA	TRBV7-9	TRBJ1-1	few	12	TGTGCCAGCAGCTCAGGCAGGGCTGAAGCTTTCTTT	CASSSGRAEAFF
TRBD1	TRBV6-5	TRBJ2-7	few	15	TGTGCCAGCAGTTACTCGGGGACAGGGTCCCGCGAGCAGTACTTC	CASSYSGTGSREQYF
NA	TRBV2	TRBJ1-5	NA	18	TGTGCCAGCAGTCCAAGGGTTGGGGGGCGGTTGGGCAATCAGCCCCAGCATTTT	CASSPRVGGRLGNQPQHF
NA	TRBV6-6	TRBJ1-4	NA	15	TGTGCCAGCAGTTCCCCCGGGACGGCGGACGAAAAACTGTTTTTT	CASSSPGTADEKLFF
NA	TRBV6-1	TRBJ2-7	NA	13	TGTGCCAGCAGTGCCGGGACCGCGTACGAGCAGTACTTC	CASSAGTAYEQYF
NA	TRBV6-1	TRBJ2-6	NA	16	TGTGCCAGCAGTGAAGGACCGGTTTCTGGGGCCAACGTCCTGACTTTC	CASSEGPVSGANVLTF
NA	TRBV29-1	TRBJ1-1	NA	10	TGCAGCGGGGCAAACGCCGAAGCTTTCTTT	CSGANAEAFF
TRBD2	TRBV29-1	TRBJ2-3	NA	15	TGCAGCGTTGGGCTAGCGGGAGTACAGGGAGATACGCAGTATTTT	CSVGLAGVQGDTQYF
NA	TRBV9	TRBJ2-2	NA	19	TGTGCCAGCAGCGTAGGGGTGTTCGGTGGCGGGGCAGGCACCGGGGAGCTGTTTTTT	CASSVGVFGGGAGTGELFF